This note documents a single T cell receptor (beta chain) sequence. Its antigen is not identified. Treatment denoted: 19 received Ad26.COV2.S at low or high dose, single or two shots; 5 received placebo; per-sample allocation not given. Sampling occurred on day 63 after the first vaccine or placebo injection. This person who donated was an adult of 18-55 years in Boston. This entry is derived from a study of Ad26.COV2.S vaccination and SARS-CoV-2 variants. General study results and limits: Vaccinated individuals (as opposed to placebo recipients) had higher spike-specific TCR breadth.

Trimming removed 7 bases at V and 7 bases at J, with 19 bases between. The CDR3 is made up of 14 amino acids. Germline CDR1 and CDR2: SGHVS and FQNEAQ. Here immunoSEQ multiplex PCR was the method, and the copy in TCRdb shows in-frame clones only, minus some. The repertoire holds hundreds of thousands of clones, with roughly 89% as singletons. The origin of this receptor is a person between 18 and 59 years old who received the Ad26.COV2.S COVID-19 vaccine or a placebo. The sequenced sample was peripheral blood, obtained in a trial of Ad26.COV2.S vaccine versus placebo. The chain joins TRBV7-8 to TRBJ2-5; the D is unclear. The CDR3 DNA is TGTGCCAGCACGGAACATCTCCCTGGTGGGACCCAGTACTTC. The encoded protein is CASTEHLPGGTQYF.